Listed below are T cell receptor beta chains from one sample, sequenced in a study of T cell responses to AZD1222 COVID-19 vaccine. Sequencing used immunoSEQ multiplex PCR; TCRdb keeps in-frame clones, though not all of them. The table has more than 50,000 clones, around 79% seen once. Here the sequenced sample was peripheral blood, taken on day 0 of MenACWY control vaccination. These receptors came from an adult in good health. CDR3s include the opening cysteine and the closing phenylalanine or tryptophan. The order of the fields is J gene, clone size, D gene, CDR3 length, V gene, CDR3 protein, CDR3 DNA. D genes are given only for firm matches. Not every row has a clone size; where given, it reads once, few, many or a size class.

j_call: TRBJ1-2; clone_size: few; d_call: -; cdr3_length: 13; v_call: TRBV30; cdr3_aa: CAWSNRQNYGYTF; cdr3_nt: TGTGCCTGGAGTAATCGACAGAACTATGGCTACACCTTC
j_call: TRBJ2-2; clone_size: -; d_call: TRBD2; cdr3_length: 16; v_call: TRBV5-6; cdr3_aa: CASSPGLAGGTGELFF; cdr3_nt: TGTGCCAGCAGCCCCGGACTAGCGGGAGGTACCGGGGAGCTGTTTTTT
j_call: TRBJ2-2; clone_size: once; d_call: TRBD2; cdr3_length: 15; v_call: TRBV6-5; cdr3_aa: CASSLAGGPTGELFF; cdr3_nt: TGTGCCAGCAGTTTAGCGGGAGGCCCCACCGGGGAGCTGTTTTTT
j_call: TRBJ1-1; clone_size: -; d_call: TRBD1; cdr3_length: 16; v_call: TRBV6-5; cdr3_aa: CASSLTGTGENTEAFF; cdr3_nt: TGTGCCAGCAGTTTAACCGGGACAGGGGAAAACACTGAAGCTTTCTTT
j_call: TRBJ2-1; clone_size: -; d_call: TRBD2; cdr3_length: 14; v_call: TRBV5-1; cdr3_aa: CASSFSSGGTEQFF; cdr3_nt: TGCGCCAGCAGCTTTTCTAGCGGGGGGACTGAGCAGTTCTTC
j_call: TRBJ2-3; clone_size: few; d_call: -; cdr3_length: 13; v_call: TRBV7-2; cdr3_aa: CASSFPSVDTQYF; cdr3_nt: TGTGCCAGCAGCTTCCCTAGTGTAGATACGCAGTATTTT
j_call: TRBJ1-2; clone_size: -; d_call: -; cdr3_length: 13; v_call: TRBV10-3; cdr3_aa: CAISEATGYGYTF; cdr3_nt: TGTGCCATCAGTGAGGCCACAGGGTACGGCTACACCTTC
j_call: TRBJ2-1; clone_size: -; d_call: -; cdr3_length: 16; v_call: TRBV19; cdr3_aa: CASSIERASSYNEQFF; cdr3_nt: TGTGCCAGTAGTATCGAGCGGGCGAGCTCCTACAATGAGCAGTTCTTC
j_call: TRBJ2-2; clone_size: once; d_call: -; cdr3_length: 14; v_call: TRBV7-2; cdr3_aa: CASSFDPNTGELFF; cdr3_nt: TGTGCCAGCAGCTTCGATCCGAACACCGGGGAGCTGTTTTTT
j_call: TRBJ2-3; clone_size: -; d_call: TRBD1; cdr3_length: 14; v_call: TRBV24-1; cdr3_aa: CATRGTGGTDTQYF; cdr3_nt: TGTGCCACCCGAGGGACAGGGGGCACAGATACGCAGTATTTT
j_call: TRBJ1-4; clone_size: few; d_call: TRBD1; cdr3_length: 14; v_call: TRBV9; cdr3_aa: CASSVTGTGEKLFF; cdr3_nt: TGTGCCAGCAGCGTGACAGGGACGGGTGAAAAACTGTTTTTT
j_call: TRBJ2-7; clone_size: -; d_call: TRBD2; cdr3_length: 15; v_call: TRBV5-1; cdr3_aa: CASSLGLAGIYEQYF; cdr3_nt: TGCGCCAGCAGCCTGGGACTAGCGGGAATATACGAGCAGTACTTC
j_call: TRBJ1-2; clone_size: -; d_call: -; cdr3_length: 13; v_call: TRBV28; cdr3_aa: CASRSPRRSGYTF; cdr3_nt: TGTGCCAGCAGAAGTCCCAGAAGAAGTGGCTACACCTTC
j_call: TRBJ2-1; clone_size: -; d_call: -; cdr3_length: 14; v_call: TRBV5-1; cdr3_aa: CASSATRVSNEQFF; cdr3_nt: TGCGCCAGCAGCGCCACTCGGGTCTCCAATGAGCAGTTCTTC
j_call: TRBJ1-6; clone_size: few; d_call: TRBD1; cdr3_length: 16; v_call: TRBV4-1; cdr3_aa: CASSHLSTGTNSPLHF; cdr3_nt: TGCGCCAGCAGCCACCTTTCGACAGGGACGAATTCACCCCTCCACTTT
j_call: TRBJ2-5; clone_size: -; d_call: TRBD1; cdr3_length: 13; v_call: TRBV19; cdr3_aa: CASSAGQGGTQYF; cdr3_nt: TGTGCCAGTAGTGCGGGACAGGGAGGGACCCAGTACTTC
j_call: TRBJ2-1; clone_size: -; d_call: TRBD2; cdr3_length: 14; v_call: TRBV2; cdr3_aa: CASRGGSGGNEQFF; cdr3_nt: TGTGCCAGCAGAGGAGGGAGCGGGGGGAATGAGCAGTTCTTC
j_call: TRBJ2-7; clone_size: -; d_call: TRBD1; cdr3_length: 16; v_call: TRBV5-6; cdr3_aa: CASSIRGTGASYEQYF; cdr3_nt: TGTGCCAGCAGCATCCGGGGGACAGGGGCCTCCTACGAGCAGTACTTC
j_call: TRBJ1-2; clone_size: -; d_call: -; cdr3_length: 16; v_call: TRBV28; cdr3_aa: CASSPLVGGYDYGYTF; cdr3_nt: TGTGCCAGCAGTCCCCTGGTGGGGGGCTATGACTATGGCTACACCTTC
j_call: TRBJ2-7; clone_size: -; d_call: TRBD2; cdr3_length: 14; v_call: TRBV3-1/TRBV3-2; cdr3_aa: CASSPQREFAEQYF; cdr3_nt: TGTGCCAGCAGCCCGCAGCGGGAGTTTGCCGAGCAGTACTTC
j_call: TRBJ2-2; clone_size: -; d_call: TRBD2; cdr3_length: 16; v_call: TRBV19; cdr3_aa: CASSREGGPWTGELFF; cdr3_nt: TGTGCCAGTAGTCGGGAGGGGGGCCCGTGGACCGGGGAGCTGTTTTTT
j_call: TRBJ2-1; clone_size: -; d_call: TRBD2; cdr3_length: 16; v_call: TRBV7-9; cdr3_aa: CASSPRLAGGWDEQFF; cdr3_nt: TGTGCCAGCAGCCCACGACTAGCGGGAGGTTGGGATGAGCAGTTCTTC
j_call: TRBJ2-6; clone_size: -; d_call: -; cdr3_length: 13; v_call: TRBV29-1; cdr3_aa: CSVLSSGANVLTF; cdr3_nt: TGCAGCGTGTTGAGCTCTGGGGCCAACGTCCTGACTTTC
j_call: TRBJ2-7; clone_size: -; d_call: TRBD1; cdr3_length: 14; v_call: TRBV7-9; cdr3_aa: CASRDHTGAREQYF; cdr3_nt: TGTGCCAGCAGAGACCACACAGGGGCTCGCGAGCAGTACTTC
j_call: TRBJ1-2; clone_size: -; d_call: -; cdr3_length: 13; v_call: TRBV28; cdr3_aa: CASSWSGHYGYTF; cdr3_nt: TGTGCCAGCAGTTGGAGCGGCCACTATGGCTACACCTTC
j_call: TRBJ2-5; clone_size: once; d_call: TRBD2; cdr3_length: 13; v_call: TRBV7-8; cdr3_aa: CASTPLAGEAQYF; cdr3_nt: TGTGCCAGCACCCCACTAGCGGGAGAGGCCCAGTACTTC
j_call: TRBJ1-3; clone_size: -; d_call: TRBD1; cdr3_length: 15; v_call: TRBV28; cdr3_aa: CASSRTGSSGNTIYF; cdr3_nt: TGTGCCAGCAGTAGGACAGGGAGCTCTGGAAACACCATATATTTT
j_call: TRBJ2-1; clone_size: -; d_call: -; cdr3_length: 17; v_call: TRBV24-1; cdr3_aa: CATTPSRQGGINNEQFF; cdr3_nt: TGTGCCACCACCCCCTCACGGCAGGGAGGTATTAACAATGAGCAGTTCTTC
j_call: TRBJ2-2; clone_size: -; d_call: TRBD1; cdr3_length: 14; v_call: TRBV19; cdr3_aa: CASSRTGDGGELFF; cdr3_nt: TGTGCCAGTAGCCGGACAGGGGATGGCGGGGAGCTGTTTTTT
j_call: TRBJ1-2; clone_size: -; d_call: -; cdr3_length: 14; v_call: TRBV9; cdr3_aa: CASRGTLPPYGYTF; cdr3_nt: TGTGCCAGCAGAGGGACACTCCCTCCCTATGGCTACACCTTC
j_call: TRBJ2-7; clone_size: -; d_call: TRBD2; cdr3_length: 15; v_call: TRBV6-5; cdr3_aa: CASRETSGSGYEQYF; cdr3_nt: TGTGCCAGCAGGGAGACTAGCGGATCAGGGTACGAGCAGTACTTC
j_call: TRBJ2-5; clone_size: -; d_call: -; cdr3_length: 13; v_call: TRBV2; cdr3_aa: CASRGASQETQYF; cdr3_nt: TGTGCCAGCAGGGGAGCGAGCCAAGAGACCCAGTACTTC
j_call: TRBJ2-7; clone_size: once; d_call: -; cdr3_length: 14; v_call: TRBV5-1; cdr3_aa: CASSPTEWSYEQYF; cdr3_nt: TGCGCCAGCAGCCCGACAGAATGGTCCTACGAGCAGTACTTC
j_call: TRBJ2-2; clone_size: -; d_call: -; cdr3_length: 13; v_call: TRBV19; cdr3_aa: CASETGRTGELFF; cdr3_nt: TGTGCCAGTGAGACGGGGCGTACCGGGGAGCTGTTTTTT
j_call: TRBJ2-5; clone_size: once; d_call: -; cdr3_length: 17; v_call: TRBV7-9; cdr3_aa: CASSPNSLRQIQETQYF; cdr3_nt: TGTGCCAGCAGCCCAAATTCCCTGCGACAGATCCAAGAGACCCAGTACTTC
j_call: TRBJ1-2; clone_size: -; d_call: -; cdr3_length: 12; v_call: TRBV6-6; cdr3_aa: CASSKYREGYTF; cdr3_nt: TGTGCCAGCAGTAAATACAGGGAAGGCTACACCTTC
j_call: TRBJ1-6; clone_size: -; d_call: -; cdr3_length: 14; v_call: TRBV30; cdr3_aa: CAWIPQGQNSPLHF; cdr3_nt: TGTGCCTGGATTCCTCAGGGGCAAAATTCACCCCTCCACTTT
j_call: TRBJ2-5; clone_size: -; d_call: TRBD2; cdr3_length: 15; v_call: TRBV5-1; cdr3_aa: CASSLVAGVGETQYF; cdr3_nt: TGCGCCAGCAGCTTGGTAGCGGGCGTAGGGGAGACCCAGTACTTC
j_call: TRBJ2-7; clone_size: -; d_call: TRBD1; cdr3_length: 14; v_call: TRBV10-3; cdr3_aa: CAISVRGSDYEQYF; cdr3_nt: TGTGCCATCAGTGTCAGGGGGTCCGACTACGAGCAGTACTTC
j_call: TRBJ1-4; clone_size: -; d_call: -; cdr3_length: 15; v_call: TRBV5-5; cdr3_aa: CASSLGASTNEKLFF; cdr3_nt: TGTGCCAGCAGCTTGGGAGCCTCAACTAATGAAAAACTGTTTTTT
j_call: TRBJ1-2; clone_size: -; d_call: -; cdr3_length: 17; v_call: TRBV19; cdr3_aa: CASSGSGRRGSSYGYTF; cdr3_nt: TGTGCCAGTAGCGGCTCAGGGAGGAGGGGGAGCTCCTATGGCTACACCTTC
j_call: TRBJ1-3; clone_size: -; d_call: -; cdr3_length: 17; v_call: TRBV19; cdr3_aa: CASSSNRAGSSGNTIYF; cdr3_nt: TGTGCCAGTAGTTCCAACAGGGCAGGAAGCTCTGGAAACACCATATATTTT
j_call: TRBJ2-1; clone_size: -; d_call: TRBD1; cdr3_length: 15; v_call: TRBV2; cdr3_aa: CASSPRDRSYNEQFF; cdr3_nt: TGTGCCAGCAGCCCCCGGGACAGGTCATACAATGAGCAGTTCTTC
j_call: TRBJ2-6; clone_size: -; d_call: -; cdr3_length: 13; v_call: TRBV28; cdr3_aa: CASRDTGANVLTF; cdr3_nt: TGTGCCAGCAGGGACACTGGGGCCAACGTCCTGACTTTC
j_call: TRBJ2-1; clone_size: -; d_call: TRBD2; cdr3_length: 15; v_call: TRBV6-1; cdr3_aa: CASSEVLAGGAEQFF; cdr3_nt: TGTGCCAGCAGTGAAGTACTAGCGGGAGGAGCTGAGCAGTTCTTC
j_call: TRBJ2-1; clone_size: -; d_call: -; cdr3_length: 12; v_call: TRBV6-1; cdr3_aa: CASSESYNEQFF; cdr3_nt: TGTGCCAGCAGTGAGTCCTACAATGAGCAGTTCTTC
j_call: TRBJ1-1; clone_size: -; d_call: -; cdr3_length: 14; v_call: TRBV7-9; cdr3_aa: CASSLGSSNTEAFF; cdr3_nt: TGTGCCAGCAGCTTAGGCTCCTCGAACACTGAAGCTTTCTTT
j_call: TRBJ1-2; clone_size: few; d_call: -; cdr3_length: 13; v_call: TRBV28; cdr3_aa: CASKERGGYGYTF; cdr3_nt: TGTGCCAGCAAGGAGAGGGGCGGCTATGGCTACACCTTC
j_call: TRBJ2-2; clone_size: -; d_call: -; cdr3_length: 14; v_call: TRBV6-1; cdr3_aa: CASSETRSGGELFF; cdr3_nt: TGTGCCAGCAGTGAAACGAGGTCAGGGGGGGAGCTGTTTTTT
j_call: TRBJ1-5; clone_size: -; d_call: -; cdr3_length: 12; v_call: TRBV29-1; cdr3_aa: CSAGDSNQPQHF; cdr3_nt: TGCAGCGCGGGGGATAGCAATCAGCCCCAGCATTTT
j_call: TRBJ2-7; clone_size: few; d_call: -; cdr3_length: 14; v_call: TRBV2; cdr3_aa: CASSEQGPSYEQYF; cdr3_nt: TGTGCCAGCAGTGAACAGGGGCCGTCCTACGAGCAGTACTTC
j_call: TRBJ2-5; clone_size: -; d_call: -; cdr3_length: 16; v_call: TRBV7-8; cdr3_aa: CASSLGNRPPQETQYF; cdr3_nt: TGTGCCAGCAGCTTAGGGAATCGTCCCCCACAAGAGACCCAGTACTTC
j_call: TRBJ1-3; clone_size: few; d_call: -; cdr3_length: 16; v_call: TRBV19; cdr3_aa: CASMSTAHWSGNTIYF; cdr3_nt: TGTGCCAGTATGAGTACCGCGCATTGGTCTGGAAACACCATATATTTT